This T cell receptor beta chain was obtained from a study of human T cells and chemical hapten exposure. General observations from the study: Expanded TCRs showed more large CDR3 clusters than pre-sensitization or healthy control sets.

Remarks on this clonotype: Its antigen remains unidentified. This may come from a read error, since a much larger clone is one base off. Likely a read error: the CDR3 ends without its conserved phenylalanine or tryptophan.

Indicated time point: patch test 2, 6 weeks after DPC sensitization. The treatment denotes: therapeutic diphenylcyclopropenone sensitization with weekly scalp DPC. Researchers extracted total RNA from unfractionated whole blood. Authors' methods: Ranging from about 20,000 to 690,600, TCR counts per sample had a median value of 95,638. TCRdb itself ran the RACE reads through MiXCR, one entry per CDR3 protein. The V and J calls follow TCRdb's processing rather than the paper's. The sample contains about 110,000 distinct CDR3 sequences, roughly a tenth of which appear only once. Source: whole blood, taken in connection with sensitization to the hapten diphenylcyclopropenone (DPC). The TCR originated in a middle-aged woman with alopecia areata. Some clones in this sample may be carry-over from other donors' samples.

The CDR3 region is CASSTRGTDTQYY. The CDR3, as DNA: TGTGCCAGCAGTACTAGAGGCACAGATACGCAGTATTAT. V gene TRBV6-1 combines with J gene TRBJ2-3; D might be TRBD2 (5 bases). Per the germline V gene, CDR1 is MNHNS and CDR2 is SASEGT. V dropped 5 bases and J dropped 1 base, with 7 bases sitting between them. The CDR3 runs 13 residues.